These 3 T cell receptor beta chains were all obtained from the same sample, sequenced in a study of shared clonotypes between healthy human individuals. Method: immunoSEQ multiplex PCR; TCRdb's copy keeps in-frame clones and lacks some. The table shows roughly 1.4 million clones, with 97% to 99% occurring only once. The sequencing input was naive CD4+ T cells sorted from blood. Stated subset: CD45RA+ positively selected. The receptors were gathered from a man between 25 and 39 years old in good health.

The CDR3 region has the DNA TGCGCCAGCACCTGGGGGGCCGATTACTACGAGCAGTACTTC. It yields the protein CASTWGADYYEQYF. J is TRBJ2-7 and V is TRBV10-2; tentatively, D is TRBD1 or TRBD2 (6 bases each). The germline V gene has CDR1 WSHSY and CDR2 SAAADI. V lost 7 bases and J 3 bases, leaving 16 bases between the germline ends. This CDR3 region has 14 residues.

The rearrangement joins TRBV10-3 to TRBJ1-2, with 10 bases identical to TRBD1. CDR1 and CDR2 from the germline V gene are ENHRY and SYGVKD. Losses at the gene ends were 0 bases for V and 8 bases for J; bases not matched to a gene: 15. The CDR3 covers 18 residues. CDR3 region: CAISESVGTGVNWNGYTF. The CDR3 nucleotides read TGTGCCATCAGTGAGTCAGTTGGGACAGGGGTTAACTGGAACGGCTACACCTTC.

The chain's CDR3 is CASSLGIGWANQPQHF. In DNA form, the CDR3 reads TGTGCCAGCAGCTTAGGAATAGGTTGGGCCAATCAGCCCCAGCATTTT. The chain combines TRBV7-9 with TRBJ1-5; D unclear. CDR1 is SEHNR, CDR2 FQNEAQ, per germline (reference sequence). Trimming removed 1 base at V and 3 bases at J, with 13 bases between. CDR3 length: 16 amino acids.